These T cell receptor beta chains were read from a single sample in a study of blood T cell repertoires in COVID-19. Data came from immunoSEQ multiplex PCR; TCRdb stores just in-frame clones and leaves some out. This sample yields about 58,000 clones, of which about nine tenths are seen a single time; 7.5% to 9.5% belongs to the top ten. The source material was peripheral blood. These TCRs come from a woman aged 70-85 years with active COVID-19. Each CDR3 is given with its conserved first and last residue. The D gene is left open where the match is weak. Only some rows state a clone size, as once, few, many or a class for expanded clones.

>-|TRBV5-4|TRBD1|TRBJ1-2
CASNIQGAYGYTF
TGTGCCAGCAACATACAGGGGGCTTATGGCTACACCTTC
>-|TRBV24-1|-|TRBJ2-1
CATSDPGQISDNEQFF
TGTGCCACCAGTGACCCTGGACAGATTTCCGACAATGAGCAGTTCTTC
>once|TRBV28|TRBD1|TRBJ2-3
CASTLMTGLDTQYF
TGTGCCAGCACCCTGATGACAGGGCTAGATACGCAGTATTTT
>-|TRBV15|-|TRBJ2-7
CATSRDYGSSYEQYF
TGTGCCACCAGCAGAGATTACGGGTCCTCCTACGAGCAGTACTTC
>-|TRBV30|-|TRBJ1-5
CAWSGDSFNQPQHF
TGTGCCTGGAGTGGAGACAGCTTTAATCAGCCCCAGCATTTT
>-|TRBV4-2|TRBD1|TRBJ2-1
CASSHLRDRAHNEQFF
TGTGCCAGCAGCCATCTCCGGGACAGGGCCCACAATGAGCAGTTCTTC
>-|TRBV5-1|-|TRBJ1-4
CASSWGENSREKLFF
TGCGCCAGCAGCTGGGGGGAAAACTCAAGGGAAAAACTGTTTTTT
>-|TRBV10-2|TRBD1|TRBJ1-5
CASGTGHNQPQHF
TGCGCCAGTGGGACAGGGCACAATCAGCCCCAGCATTTT
>-|TRBV7-3|-|TRBJ1-1
CASSLEENTEAFF
TGTGCCAGCAGCTTGGAGGAGAACACTGAAGCTTTCTTT
>-|TRBV29-1|-|TRBJ2-7
CSVEMASDSYEQYF
TGCAGCGTTGAAATGGCATCTGACTCCTACGAGCAGTACTTC
>-|TRBV5-1|TRBD2|TRBJ2-3
CASSLAGTSTDTQYF
TGCGCCAGCAGCTTAGCGGGAACTAGCACAGATACGCAGTATTTT
>-|TRBV30|-|TRBJ2-3
CAWSVTGGTDTQYF
TGTGCCTGGAGTGTTACGGGTGGGACAGATACGCAGTATTTT
>-|TRBV9|-|TRBJ2-5
CASSVAGGVQETQYF
TGTGCCAGCAGCGTAGCGGGGGGCGTGCAAGAGACCCAGTACTTC
>-|TRBV5-4|TRBD1|TRBJ1-1
CASNTGGRTEAFF
TGTGCCAGCAACACAGGGGGCAGGACTGAAGCTTTCTTT
>-|TRBV3-1/TRBV3-2|TRBD2|TRBJ2-1
CASSQVGLAGGNEQFF
TGTGCCAGCAGCCAAGTCGGGCTAGCGGGAGGGAATGAGCAGTTCTTC
>-|TRBV20-1|-|TRBJ2-7
CSARGPYEQYF
TGCAGTGCTAGAGGGCCCTACGAGCAGTACTTC
>-|TRBV4-1|-|TRBJ2-5
CASSQYGQETQYF
TGCGCCAGCAGCCAATACGGACAGGAGACCCAGTACTTC
>-|TRBV5-4|-|TRBJ1-6
CASSLDGLLVSPLHF
TGTGCCAGCAGCTTGGACGGACTCTTAGTTTCACCCCTCCACTTT
>-|TRBV6-5|TRBD2|TRBJ2-2
CASRYGTTTTGELFF
TGTGCCAGCAGATATGGGACTACGACGACCGGGGAGCTGTTTTTT
>-|TRBV6-5|-|TRBJ2-3
CASSAGPASTDTQYF
TGTGCCAGCAGCGCGGGACCCGCAAGCACAGATACGCAGTATTTT
>-|TRBV2|-|TRBJ2-7
CASSLGRDSPYEQYF
TGTGCCAGCAGTTTGGGGCGGGACTCCCCCTACGAGCAGTACTTC
>-|TRBV5-4|TRBD1|TRBJ2-1
CASSVDRGGYNEQFF
TGTGCCAGCAGCGTCGACAGGGGAGGCTACAATGAGCAGTTCTTC
>-|TRBV28|-|TRBJ1-2
CASRMDSNYGYTF
TGTGCCAGCAGGATGGACAGCAACTATGGCTACACCTTC
>-|TRBV5-1|TRBD1|TRBJ2-5
CASSTLGQGQETQYF
TGCGCCAGCAGCACCCTGGGACAGGGACAAGAGACCCAGTACTTC
>once|TRBV18|TRBD1|TRBJ2-1
CASSPGTGVLNEQFF
TGTGCCAGCTCACCAGGGACAGGGGTGTTGAATGAGCAGTTCTTC
>-|TRBV28|TRBD1|TRBJ1-5
CASKPFLGQGHYSNQPQHF
TGTGCCAGCAAACCGTTTCTTGGACAGGGGCACTATAGCAATCAGCCCCAGCATTTT
>-|TRBV5-1|-|TRBJ1-2
CASSSAEWGTNYGYTF
TGCGCCAGCAGCTCCGCCGAGTGGGGCACTAACTATGGCTACACCTTC
>-|TRBV7-3|TRBD2|TRBJ2-2
CASSPAGLGDTGELFF
TGTGCCAGCAGCCCCGCGGGACTAGGGGACACCGGGGAGCTGTTTTTT
>-|TRBV13|TRBD2|TRBJ2-1
CASSLGTSGTLKEQFF
TGTGCCAGCAGCTTAGGGACTAGCGGGACATTAAAGGAGCAGTTCTTC
>-|TRBV5-1|-|TRBJ1-4
CASSPEGRANEKLFF
TGCGCCAGCAGCCCGGAGGGCAGGGCGAACGAAAAACTGTTTTTT
>-|TRBV13|TRBD2|TRBJ2-5
CASSLEASGRGETQYF
TGTGCCAGCAGCTTAGAGGCTAGCGGGAGGGGAGAGACCCAGTACTTC
>once|TRBV11-2|-|TRBJ1-6
CASSLAGEGSPLHF
TGTGCCAGCAGCTTAGCGGGAGAGGGTTCACCCCTCCACTTT
>-|TRBV10-2|-|TRBJ2-1
CATKGSSLSKQFF
TGCGCCACTAAGGGGTCGTCCCTTTCAAAGCAGTTCTTC
>-|TRBV5-1|TRBD1|TRBJ1-3
CASREGGNSGNTIYF
TGCGCCAGCCGTGAAGGGGGCAACTCTGGAAACACCATATATTTT
>once|TRBV9|-|TRBJ1-6
CASSVAERSSPLHF
TGTGCCAGCAGCGTAGCGGAGAGGTCTTCACCCCTCCACTTT
>-|TRBV27|TRBD1|TRBJ2-7
CASSLRQGGSYEQYF
TGTGCCAGCAGTCTCAGACAGGGGGGGTCCTACGAGCAGTACTTC
>-|TRBV11-2|TRBD1|TRBJ2-5
CASSLSGGQETQYF
TGTGCCAGCAGCTTATCAGGGGGCCAAGAGACCCAGTACTTC
>few|TRBV28|-|TRBJ1-6
CASSPLPGGPYSPLHF
TGTGCCAGCAGCCCTTTACCGGGGGGGCCTTATTCACCCCTCCACTTT
>-|TRBV30|-|TRBJ2-5
CAWRLLQGQETQYF
TGTGCCTGGCGATTATTACAGGGCCAAGAGACCCAGTACTTC
>-|TRBV19|-|TRBJ2-6
CASSLGRALRGANVLTF
TGTGCCAGTAGTTTGGGCAGGGCCCTTCGTGGGGCCAACGTCCTGACTTTC
>-|TRBV7-3|TRBD2|TRBJ2-7
CASSLLGTSGSYEQYF
TGTGCCAGCAGCCTCCTCGGGACTAGCGGGTCGTACGAGCAGTACTTC
>-|TRBV3-1/TRBV3-2|-|TRBJ2-5
CASSPNLELGKPETQYF
TGTGCCAGCAGCCCAAACCTAGAGCTCGGCAAGCCAGAGACCCAGTACTTC
>-|TRBV28|-|TRBJ2-3
CASSSTYRDSTDTQYF
TGTGCCAGCAGTTCAACGTACAGGGACAGCACAGATACGCAGTATTTT
>-|TRBV6-5|TRBD2|TRBJ2-3
CASRSTSATDTQYF
TGTGCCAGCAGATCAACTAGCGCCACAGATACGCAGTATTTT